This paragraph covers one TCR beta chain sequence. Some clones are missing from TCRdb's copy, which holds only in-frame ones; the method was immunoSEQ multiplex PCR. Among some 300,000 clones listed, about nine tenths were seen once. Trimming took 5 bases from V and 2 from J, leaving 19 bases between them. The CDR3 runs 18 residues. From germline, CDR1 is SGHTA and CDR2 FQGNSA. The sample originates from a study of blood T cell repertoires in COVID-19. Looking at the study overall: Italy, Spain and the United States were the sources of the convalescent and acute COVID-19 samples.

Everyone who took part was roughly 18 to 95 years old, and they came from 20 to 25 US areas. Cohort placement rested on clinical history that participants reported themselves. Recovered status applied to Cohort 3 donors who had two consecutive negative PCRs. It also applied to those with clearance or with symptom resolution. The chain links TRBV7-2 to TRBJ1-6, with unresolved D. The TCR was taken from a woman aged 40 to 50 who had recovered from COVID-19. The sequenced sample was PBMCs or T cells enriched from blood (not recorded which). The CDR3: CASSVRSVASAYNSPLHF. CDR3 sequence (DNA): TGTGCCAGCAGCGTCCGCTCGGTTGCGAGCGCCTATAATTCACCCCTCCACTTT.